The 27 T cell receptor beta chains presented below share a single source sample, sequenced in a study of cytomegalovirus exposure and HLA in healthy donors. Primers for the PCR totalled 60 Vbeta and 13 Jbeta. Sequenced by immunoSEQ multiplex PCR; TCRdb stores in-frame clones only, minus some. The repertoire consists of under 200,000 clones, with 70% to 80% occurring once and the leading ten covering less than 2.5%. Sequencing was carried out using PBMCs. The receptors were gathered from a woman in her fifties or sixties in good health and CMV-seronegative.

The V and J genes are TRBV6-5 and TRBJ1-2; D ambiguous. This CDR3 spans 13 amino acids. Germline CDR1 and CDR2: MNHEY and SVGAGI. Deletions cut 5 bases from V and 4 bases from J, with 11 bases between. The CDR3 loop is CASSRSGGYGYTF. The CDR3 DNA sequence: TGTGCCAGCAGTCGCTCCGGAGGCTATGGCTACACCTTC.

This clone was seen more than once but under ten times. This rearrangement joins TRBV4-1 to TRBJ1-5, with a tentative D call TRBD1 (6 bases). Germline CDR1 MGHRA, CDR2 YSYEKL. This CDR3 spans 16 amino acids. Trimming removed 1 base from V and 2 bases from J, with 12 bases in between. The DNA of the CDR3 is TGCGCCAGCAGCCAAGTTCAGGGGCCCGGCAATCAGCCCCAGCATTTT. Protein sequence: CASSQVQGPGNQPQHF.

The chain joins TRBV18 to TRBJ2-5, with a weak D call TRBD1 (5 bases). The J call is uncertain, as TRBJ2-7 better fits the DNA end. This CDR3 region has 14 residues. Germline CDR1 reads KGHSH; CDR2 reads LQKENI. The CDR3 coding sequence is TGTGCCAGCTCACCAGGGTGGGGCACGACCGAGCAGTACTTC. Its translation: CASSPGWGTTEQYF.

The rearrangement links TRBV5-4 to TRBJ2-2; 10 bases fit TRBD2. The germline gives CDR1 SGHNT, CDR2 YYREEE (reference sequence). The CDR3 is 17 amino acids. With 1 base clipped from V and 6 bases from J, the junction kept 9 bases outside the gene matches. The CDR3 bases are TGTGCCAGCAGCTTGAGGGCATTAGGGACTAGCGCCGGGGAGCTGTTTTTT. This codes for CASSLRALGTSAGELFF. The whole variable domain, remainder taken from reference TRBV5-4 and TRBJ2-2, is ETGVTQSPTHLIKTRGQQVTLRCSSQSGHNTVSWYQQALGQGPQFIFQYYREEENGRGNFPPRFSGLQFPNYSSELNVNALELDDSALYLCASSLRALGTSAGELFFGEGSRLTVL.

This clone was recorded a few times. V and J are TRBV4-3 and TRBJ1-4, with 7 bases lining up with TRBD1. This CDR3 spans 15 amino acids. Germline loops: CDR1 LGHNA, CDR2 YSLEER. With V trimmed by 0 bases and J by 2 bases, 0 bases remained unmatched. CDR3 nucleotides: TGCGCCAGCAGCCAAGACAGGGGGACTAATGAAAAACTGTTTTTT. Translation gives CASSQDRGTNEKLFF.

The genes are TRBV6-6 and TRBJ2-1; 10 bases are a match to TRBD2. The J segment lost 3 bases and the V segment lost 4 bases, leaving 3 bases of the junction unmatched. This CDR3 is built from 15 residues. Germline CDR1 is MNHNY and CDR2 is SVGAGI (reference sequence). The CDR3 region has the DNA TGTGCCAGCAGTTTTAAGCGGGAGGGCTACAATGAGCAGTTCTTC. Translated: CASSFKREGYNEQFF.

This chain uses TRBV6-6 with TRBJ1-4; D is uncertain. The CDR3 has 14 residues. Germline assignment: CDR1 MNHNY and CDR2 SVGAGI (reference sequence). V lost 6 bases and J 1 base, leaving 9 bases between the germline ends. DNA for the CDR3: TGTGCCAGCAGGAGGGAGGGAACTAATGAAAAACTGTTTTTT. Amino acids: CASRREGTNEKLFF.

The chain carries TRBV27 and TRBJ1-1, with 10 bases identical to TRBD1. Losses at the gene ends were 2 bases for V and 11 bases for J; bases not matched to a gene: 5. CDR3 length equals 13 residues. Germline lookup yields CDR1 MNHEY and CDR2 SMNVEV (reference sequence). CDR3 nucleotides: TGTGCCAGCAGTTTAGGACAGGGGGTCGGGGCTTTCTTT. Translating it yields CASSLGQGVGAFF.

This rearrangement joins TRBV23-1 to TRBJ2-5, with 10 bases identical to TRBD1. TRBV23-1 is treated as an ORF (open reading frame) with a function not yet certain. V lost 4 bases to trimming and J lost 2 bases; unmatched junction nucleotides: 7. The CDR3 totals 16 residues. The CDR3 is CASSPRQGAQQETQYF. The CDR3 coding sequence is TGCGCCAGCAGTCCTAGACAGGGGGCGCAACAAGAGACCCAGTACTTC.

This sequence joins TRBV28 and TRBJ1-6; the match to TRBD1 covers 9 bases. V trimming: 7 bases; J trimming: 7 bases; junction bases outside the gene matches: 17. The germline V gene has CDR1 MDHEN and CDR2 SYDVKM. The CDR3 sequence is 18 residues long. The CDR3 sequence: CASMRRDRAVLRNSPLHF. CDR3 sequence (DNA): TGTGCCAGCATGAGACGGGACAGGGCCGTCCTGAGGAATTCACCCCTCCACTTT. Full variable domain (rest looked up from reference TRBV28 and TRBJ1-6): DVKVTQSSRYLVKRTGEKVFLECVQDMDHENMFWYRQDPGLGLRLIYFSYDVKMKEKGDIPEGYSVSREKKERFSLILESASTNQTSMYLCASMRRDRAVLRNSPLHFGNGTRLTVT.

The chain carries TRBV28 and TRBJ1-5; D is unclear. V shed 5 bases and J shed 0 bases, with 5 bases lying between them. The germline gives CDR1 MDHEN, CDR2 SYDVKM. CDR3 length: 13 amino acids. The CDR3 DNA follows: TGTGCCAGCAGTACCTATAGCAATCAGCCCCAGCATTTT. Its protein is CASSTYSNQPQHF.

V usage is TRBV5-4 and J usage is TRBJ1-1; D remains unclear. The CDR3 consists of 12 residues. V was cut by 9 bases and J by 0 bases, with 9 bases left in between. Germline loops: CDR1 SGHNT, CDR2 YYREEE (reference sequence). CDR3 amino acids: CATRTMNTEAFF. CDR3 nucleotides: TGTGCCACCAGAACTATGAACACTGAAGCTTTCTTT.

This sequence joins TRBV19 and TRBJ2-7; D possibly corresponds to TRBD1 (5 bases). CDR1 is LNHDA, CDR2 SQIVND, per germline (reference sequence). The length of the CDR3 is 15 residues. V lost 2 bases, J lost 0 bases, and 11 bases lay in between. This chain's CDR3 is CASSINRPSSYEQYF. As DNA, the CDR3 is TGTGCCAGTAGTATAAACAGGCCGAGCTCCTACGAGCAGTACTTC.

J is TRBJ1-2 and V is TRBV7-9, with 8 nucleotides matching TRBD1. With V trimmed by 4 bases and J by 12 bases, 13 bases remained unmatched. CDR1 is SEHNR and CDR2 is FQNEAQ in the germline V gene (reference sequence). This CDR3 has 14 residues. The CDR3 DNA reads TGTGCCAGCAGCTCCGGGACAGGTAGTAGAAAAAACACCTTC. Translated: CASSSGTGSRKNTF. Looking up the rest from reference TRBV7-9 and TRBJ1-2 gives the full variable domain: DTGVSQNPRHKITKRGQNVTFRCDPISEHNRLYWYRQTLGQGPEFLTYFQNEAQLEKSRLLSDRFSAERPKGSFSTLEIQRTEQGDSAMYLCASSSGTGSRKNTFGSGTRLTVV.

There are a few counts of this clone. The gene calls are TRBV9 and TRBJ2-7; perhaps TRBD1 as D (6 bases). Germline V gives CDR1 SGDLS, CDR2 YYNGEE. V was shortened by 4 bases and J by 2 bases, with 13 bases between the two germline ends. The CDR3 contains 14 residues. CDR3 protein: CASSPWTETYEQYF. In DNA, the CDR3 is TGTGCCAGCAGCCCTTGGACAGAGACCTACGAGCAGTACTTC.

The rearrangement links TRBV9 to TRBJ1-5; D perhaps matches TRBD1 (5 bases). There are 14 residues in the CDR3. V was clipped by 4 bases and J by 4 bases, with 12 bases between them. Germline V gene lookup returns CDR1 SGDLS and CDR2 YYNGEE. The CDR3 sequence is CASSPRGGNQPQHF. CDR3 nucleotides: TGTGCCAGCAGCCCCCGTGGGGGGAATCAGCCCCAGCATTTT. Together with reference TRBV9 and TRBJ1-5, the CDR3 gives the full variable domain: DSGVTQTPKHLITATGQRVTLRCSPRSGDLSVYWYQQSLDQGLQFLIQYYNGEERAKGNILERFSAQQFPDLHSELNLSSLELGDSALYFCASSPRGGNQPQHFGDGTRLSIL.

This chain connects TRBV19 to TRBJ2-3; tentative D call: TRBD1 (6 bases). This CDR3 region has 16 residues. The V gene lost 1 base and the J gene lost 3 bases, with 14 bases spanning the gap. Germline CDR1 is LNHDA and CDR2 is SQIVND (reference sequence). CDR3 in DNA: TGTGCCAGTAGTATAGGTAGGGGAACAGGGACAGATACGCAGTATTTT. It translates to CASSIGRGTGTDTQYF. The whole variable domain, remainder taken from reference TRBV19 and TRBJ2-3, is DGGITQSPKYLFRKEGQNVTLSCEQNLNHDAMYWYRQDPGQGLRLIYYSQIVNDFQKGDIAEGYSVSREKKESFPLTVTSAQKNPTAFYLCASSIGRGTGTDTQYFGPGTRLTVL.

The chain links TRBV11-2 to TRBJ2-2; the D gene is possibly TRBD1 (5 bases). Per germline, CDR1 SGHAT and CDR2 FQNNGV. Trimming took 5 bases from V and 7 from J, leaving 14 bases between them. This CDR3 is built from 14 residues. Here the CDR3 DNA reads TGTGCCAGCAGCCTTTCGACAGAAAGCGGGGAGCTGTTTTTT. This sequence encodes CASSLSTESGELFF. The entire variable domain, with the rest obtained from reference TRBV11-2 and TRBJ2-2, is as follows: EAGVAQSPRYKIIEKRQSVAFWCNPISGHATLYWYQQILGQGPKLLIQFQNNGVVDDSQLPKDRFSAERLKGVDSTLKIQPAKLEDSAVYLCASSLSTESGELFFGEGSRLTVL.

This chain joins TRBV5-5 and TRBJ1-1, with a tentative D call TRBD1 (5 bases). The CDR3 extends over 15 amino acids. CDR1 is SGHKS and CDR2 is YYEKEE in the germline V gene (reference sequence). V was pared by 5 bases and J by 1 base, with 15 bases between. CDR3 in DNA: TGTGCCAGCAGACCTCCAGGGATCGGGAACACTGAAGCTTTCTTT. This translates into CASRPPGIGNTEAFF.

The chain combines TRBV7-9 with TRBJ2-3, with TRBD2 matching over 10 bases. With 5 bases clipped from V and 4 bases from J, the junction kept 3 bases outside the gene matches. CDR1 is SEHNR, CDR2 FQNEAQ, per germline (reference sequence). The CDR3 loop spans 14 amino acids. CDR3: CASSRSGGPDTQYF. The CDR3 coding sequence is TGTGCCAGCAGCCGTAGCGGGGGGCCAGATACGCAGTATTTT.

This clone has only one observation. The chain recombines TRBV5-1 with TRBJ2-1, with 8 nucleotides matching TRBD2. V lost 2 bases, J lost 1 base, and 5 bases stayed unmatched. The CDR3 totals 16 residues. Germline CDR1 reads SGHRS; CDR2 reads YFSETQ. The CDR3 here is CASSLGAGGSYNEQFF. CDR3 DNA: TGCGCCAGCAGCTTAGGGGCGGGGGGATCCTACAATGAGCAGTTCTTC.

The rearrangement links TRBV5-5 to TRBJ2-1; unclear D gene. The CDR3 covers 15 residues. The germline V gene has CDR1 SGHKS and CDR2 YYEKEE (reference sequence). The V end lost 3 bases, the J end lost 0 bases, and 10 bases lay between the germline ends. CDR3 sequence reads: CASSSASGSYNEQFF. CDR3 nucleotide sequence: TGTGCCAGCAGCTCAGCGAGTGGCTCCTACAATGAGCAGTTCTTC.

This chain uses TRBV28 with TRBJ2-7; 7 bases agree with TRBD1. Germline V gene lookup returns CDR1 MDHEN and CDR2 SYDVKM. The CDR3 has 15 amino acids. Trimming removed 5 bases from V and 4 bases from J; junction bases left unmatched: 11. The CDR3 DNA is TGTGCCAGCAGTCCCTTAACAGGGGTGGCATACGAGCAGTACTTC. It yields the protein CASSPLTGVAYEQYF.

This chain connects TRBV7-2 to TRBJ1-5; D is possibly TRBD1 (5 bases). Germline V CDR1 and CDR2: SGHTA, FQGNSA. V shed 6 bases and J shed 3 bases, with 18 bases lying between them. CDR3 size: 16 residues. CDR3 bases: TGTGCCAGCAGTTATGATGCTGGGGGGACCAATCAGCCCCAGCATTTT. It yields the protein CASSYDAGGTNQPQHF.

This clone was observed once. This sequence joins TRBV5-1 and TRBJ2-1; the D gene is possibly TRBD2 (5 bases). This CDR3 region has 13 residues. The germline V gene has CDR1 SGHRS and CDR2 YFSETQ. V lost 3 bases and J 2 bases, leaving 6 bases between the germline ends. The DNA for the CDR3 is TGCGCCAGCAGCTCCGGGGCCTACAATGAGCAGTTCTTC. It encodes CASSSGAYNEQFF.

The chain uses TRBV7-2 and TRBJ1-6, with 7 bases fitting TRBD1. CDR1 and CDR2 from the germline V gene are SGHTA and FQGNSA. J lost 5 bases, V lost 6 bases, and 7 bases had no gene match. The CDR3 consists of 15 residues. The CDR3 region has the DNA TGTGCCAGCAGTACAGGGGACAGAGATAATTCACCCCTCCACTTT. As protein: CASSTGDRDNSPLHF.

This chain uses TRBV7-9 with TRBJ2-2; D perhaps matches TRBD1 (5 bases). V was pared by 2 bases and J by 0 bases, with 13 bases between. The CDR3 covers 17 residues. Germline assignment: CDR1 SEHNR and CDR2 FQNEAQ (reference sequence). CDR3 DNA: TGTGCCAGCAGCTTACTATCAGGGTCTCCGAACACCGGGGAGCTGTTTTTT. Translating gives CASSLLSGSPNTGELFF.